This T cell receptor (beta chain) was sequenced during a study of OX40 agonist ivuxolimab in advanced cancers. Using immunoSEQ multiplex PCR, the repertoire was profiled, and TCRdb retains in-frame clones only, with some absent. The sample contains some 77,000 clones, approximately 85% of which appear only once. V was clipped by 2 bases and J by 7 bases, with 11 bases between them. From germline, CDR1 is LGHNA and CDR2 YSLEER. The CDR3 contains 14 residues. The sample here was CD4+ or CD8+ T cells sorted from blood, taken in a trial of the OX40 agonist ivuxolimab. The clonotype originates from an adult with an advanced solid tumor such as melanoma, head and neck, liver or kidney cancer. The rearrangement uses TRBV4-3 and TRBJ2-2; D remains ambiguous. CDR3 residues: CASSQFTNGGELFF. CDR3 sequence (DNA): TGCGCCAGCAGCCAATTCACCAACGGCGGGGAGCTGTTTTTT.